The present T cell receptor (beta chain) was sequenced within a study of glioma-infiltrating T cells. General study findings and limits: Non-neoplastic patients had below-expected tissue-blood divergence, while all gliomas exceeded expectation.

CDR1 is SGHTA and CDR2 is FQGNSA in the germline V gene. The CDR3 covers 12 residues. The V end was cut by 1 base, the J end by 8 bases, with 8 bases between. Using RNA template, CDR3s of TCR alpha and beta were amplified with iRepertoire arm-PCR. Via MiXCR, TCRdb re-called the multiplex PCR reads, giving one row per CDR3 protein. The repertoire holds under 200,000 distinct CDR3 sequences, with about 46% as singletons. A remark on this clonotype: Its specificity is not known. A much larger clone differs from this one at a single base, so this may be a read error.

The receptor comes from a human donor with low-grade glioma or glioblastoma, undergoing nonglioma brain surgery, or in good health (not recorded which). This chain joins TRBV7-2 and TRBJ1-2; D remains unclear. The source material was glioma tissue, nonneoplastic brain tissue, or PBMCs (not recorded which). CDR3 region: CASSLEVSGYTF. Written as DNA, the CDR3 is TGTGCCAGCAGCTTAGAGGTAAGCGGCTACACCTTC.